A selection of T cell receptor beta chains follows, all from one sample in a study of T cell changes during pregnancy in multiple sclerosis. Generated by immunoSEQ multiplex PCR, the TCRdb table keeps only in-frame clones and is missing some. The sample contains tens of thousands of clones, 70% to 90% of which appear only once. Here the sequenced sample was CD4+ T cells from peripheral blood mononuclear cells, taken before pregnancy. Receptor source: a female donor with multiple sclerosis, enrolled in a pregnancy study. CDR3s include the opening cysteine and the closing phenylalanine or tryptophan. Expanded clones get a size class; other rows say once, few or many, or leave the size out.

v_gene	abundance	CDR3aa
TRBV19	.	CASSPRDREQFF
TRBV7-9	.	CASSPGDRGNQPQHF
TRBV9	.	CASSRSIPGGVRYEQYF
TRBV4-3	.	CASSQDLRGGWSTDTQYF
TRBV5-6	.	CASSSRAGDQRKTQYF
TRBV5-6	.	CASSSEDWINLNYGYTF
TRBV6-5	.	CASGRGPGETQYF
TRBV19	few	CASSIQAADLALHF
TRBV7-9	.	CASSSAEGSALNTEAFF
TRBV7-2	.	CASSRWGANEQFF
TRBV6-1	.	CASSSTGNYGYTF
TRBV7-2	.	CASSLELPAYEQYF
TRBV30	.	CAGGASSGNTIYF
TRBV25-1	.	CASSEDGTGTSYEQYF
TRBV13	.	CASSSTGSDTQYF
TRBV29-1	.	CSGDRAFGNEQFF
TRBV28	.	CASSYIGGGDDEQFF
TRBV7-2	.	CASSLAASGGQETQYF
TRBV28	.	CASRGFSRTTEAFF
TRBV6-6	.	CASSYLGTGAPLKQFF
TRBV9	.	CASSVEAGRYGANVLTF
TRBV30	.	CAWPPLGGGGNTIYF
TRBV4-3	.	CASSQSGTRNFYEQYF
TRBV10-3	.	CAISGPMYSREQFF
TRBV11-2	.	CASSLGANRVADTQYF
TRBV2	medium-sized	CAGSRDTNYGYTF
TRBV28	.	CASSPRARGGYYEQYF
TRBV14	few	CASSPGGGGQPQHF
TRBV2	.	CASSERGTVWAYTF
TRBV28	.	CASTREGNEQFF
TRBV5-4	.	CASSLVTGGAEEQYF
TRBV19	.	CASSMVGGHTEAFF
TRBV29-1	once	CSVGWGQTPGTQYF
TRBV25-1	once	CASSEYIRDGGYTF
TRBV7-9	.	CASSPSLRTATYYYGYTF
TRBV30	.	CAWSVNVVASQHF
TRBV7-9	.	CASSLWWPKNTEAFF
TRBV7-2	.	CASSLPNYAEAFF
TRBV5-6	once	CASSRDRGLYGYTF
TRBV2	.	CASSASRGSYTF
TRBV11-3	once	CASSPGEPLAPDTQYF
TRBV6-4	.	CASSQTSGYYNEQFF
TRBV30	.	CALTKRGSGELFF
TRBV9	few	CASTPTGGRTEAFF
TRBV9	.	CASSVGPLSSSYTF
TRBV9	.	CASGQQNQPQHF
TRBV7-9	.	CASSFPRGFNEQFF
TRBV6-5	.	CASRPGQGRVEQYF
TRBV7-8	.	CASSLASGINEQFF
TRBV7-2	.	CASSLAPGQTTGYTF
TRBV7-3	.	CASSLSGLGVNTQYF
TRBV28	.	CASSPGQNTEAFF
TRBV2	.	CASSMGDRAGYTF
TRBV4-3	.	CASSQSRGRVVAKEQFF